This TCR beta chain came from a study of response to subunit inactivated influenza vaccine. Whole-study results and caveats: Every seasonal influenza vaccination brings in few new T cells, the authors suggested.

The CDR3 sequence is 14 residues long. V was trimmed by 6 bases and J by 3 bases, leaving 12 bases between them. Germline assignment: CDR1 KGHSH and CDR2 LQKENI. TCRdb used MiXCR to reprocess the RT-PCR reads, holding one entry per CDR3 protein. This table has approximately 500,000 distinct CDR3 sequences, around 25% appearing once. Note on this clonotype: The target antigen is unknown.

These data were also reused for a study on T cells expressing NK-cell markers. That study reports: Synthesis of TCR beta cDNA relied on 5'RACE template switching carrying UMIs. Restriction of the sorted population to alpha-beta TCR T cells was achieved in several experiments with an anti-gamma-delta TCR antibody. The contribution of dominant NKG2C+ clonotypes to CD8+ T cells in roughly six donors was roughly 1.0-7.5%. A few of the donors also had these clonotypes leading their CD3+CD56-NKG2C+ fraction.

The receptor's source is a man aged 45 to 65 who received an inactivated influenza vaccine. V gene TRBV18 combines with J gene TRBJ2-1, with D possibly matching TRBD1 (6 bases). The material sequenced was CD4+ T cells sorted from PBMCs, taken less than 13 days after vaccination. The CDR3 spells CASSPDRNYNEQFF. In nucleotides, the CDR3 is TGTGCCAGCTCCCCTGACAGGAACTACAATGAGCAGTTCTTC.